Below, 23 T cell receptor beta chains from the same sample are listed, as sequenced in a study of blood T cell repertoires in COVID-19. Clones were sequenced by immunoSEQ multiplex PCR, and TCRdb holds only the in-frame ones, with some missing. Seen here are more than 90,000 clones, 80% to 90% observed once, and the top ten hold under 14%. Sequencing was carried out using peripheral blood. The source is a woman aged 25 to 39 with acute or convalescent COVID-19.

This chain uses TRBV4-2 with TRBJ2-3; 7 bases agree with TRBD1. This CDR3 has 15 amino acids. The germline V gene has CDR1 LGHNA and CDR2 YNFKEQ. With 1 base clipped from V and 2 bases from J, the junction kept 3 bases outside the gene matches. The CDR3 nucleotides are TGTGCCAGCAGCCAAGTAGGGGGCCACACAGATACGCAGTATTTT. This sequence encodes CASSQVGGHTDTQYF.

The chain is built from TRBV14 and TRBJ1-1; TRBD1 agrees at 7 bases. The CDR3 runs to 15 residues. The junction had 7 bases not matched to a gene; V was cut back by 5 bases and J by 1 base. Germline CDR1 SGHDN, CDR2 FVKESK. The chain's CDR3 is CASSSARGRNTEAFF. The DNA of the CDR3 is TGTGCCAGCAGCTCAGCCAGGGGGAGGAACACTGAAGCTTTCTTT.

The CDR3 bases are TGTGCCAGCAGCTTAGCGCCAGGTAATCAGCCCCAGCATTTT. This codes for CASSLAPGNQPQHF. V gene TRBV7-8 combines with J gene TRBJ1-5; no clear D gene. The CDR3 is 14 residues long. The V gene's germline CDR1 is SGHVS and CDR2 FQNEAQ. V lost 0 bases and J 4 bases, leaving 7 bases between the germline ends. Based on the CDR3 plus reference TRBV7-8 and TRBJ1-5, the full variable domain is GAGVSQSPRYKVAKRGQDVALRCDPISGHVSLFWYQQALGQGPEFLTYFQNEAQLDKSGLPSDRFFAERPEGSVSTLKIQRTQQEDSAVYLCASSLAPGNQPQHFGDGTRLSIL.

This chain joins TRBV5-6 and TRBJ1-5; the match to TRBD1 covers 9 bases. Germline V lookup: CDR1 SGHDT, CDR2 YYEEEE. Trimming took 5 bases from V and 4 from J; bases not matched to a gene: 4. The length of the CDR3 is 14 residues. In DNA form, the CDR3 reads TGTGCCAGCAGTCGGACAGGGGTTAATCAGCCCCAGCATTTT. This sequence encodes CASSRTGVNQPQHF.

The chain combines TRBV2 with TRBJ2-1, with a possible D match to TRBD1 (6 bases). Germline values: CDR1 SNHLY, CDR2 FYNNEI. This CDR3 has 13 amino acids. V was pared by 8 bases and J by 5 bases, with 13 bases between. CDR3 nucleotide sequence: TGTGCCAGCGGAAATTACAGGGACAATGAGCAGTTCTTC. It codes for CASGNYRDNEQFF.

The table lists this clone with a few counts. J is TRBJ2-2 and V is TRBV7-6; D unclear. The V end was cut by 4 bases, the J end by 0 bases, with 15 bases between. This CDR3 is 17 amino acids long. From germline, CDR1 is SGHVS and CDR2 FNYEAQ. CDR3 nucleotides: TGTGCCAGCAGCTCCGGTGAGAGAGTCGCGAACACCGGGGAGCTGTTTTTT. This encodes CASSSGERVANTGELFF.

J is TRBJ2-2 and V is TRBV14, with 14 bases aligning to TRBD2. V dropped 0 bases and J dropped 4; count of bases not matched to a gene: 16. Looked up from germline, CDR1 is SGHDN and CDR2 is FVKESK. The CDR3 has 22 amino acids. The CDR3 sequence is CASSQDLPGLAGGAGSTGELFF. The CDR3 coding sequence is TGTGCCAGCAGCCAAGATCTACCCGGACTAGCGGGGGGTGCCGGGAGCACCGGGGAGCTGTTTTTT.

The rearrangement joins TRBV6-6 to TRBJ1-3; maybe TRBD1 (6 bases). V lost 6 bases and J 0 bases, leaving 9 bases between the germline ends. The CDR3 extends over 14 amino acids. Looked up from germline, CDR1 is MNHNY and CDR2 is SVGAGI (reference sequence). CDR3: CASRGAVSGNTIYF. The CDR3 DNA sequence: TGTGCCAGCAGGGGGGCCGTCTCTGGAAACACCATATATTTT.

This clone was seen a handful of times. The chain couples TRBV30 to TRBJ1-2; D unresolved. The CDR3 has 12 residues. V lost 5 bases and J lost 4, with 11 bases in between. Germline CDR1 reads GTSNPN; CDR2 reads SVGIG (reference sequence). The CDR3 sequence is CAWAGFSYGYTF. For the CDR3, the DNA is TGTGCCTGGGCCGGGTTCAGCTATGGCTACACCTTC.

The chain combines TRBV19 with TRBJ1-2; D remains ambiguous. The ends were cut back, 5 bases at V and 4 bases at J, with 23 bases in the middle. The CDR3 is 17 amino acids. The germline CDR1 and CDR2 sequences are LNHDA and SQIVND (reference sequence). CDR3 amino acids: CASSPRTQRGGGYGYTF. The CDR3 DNA reads as TGTGCCAGTAGTCCGCGGACCCAACGGGGAGGTGGCTATGGCTACACCTTC.

The gene calls are TRBV7-2 and TRBJ1-2; TRBD1 might be the D (5 bases). The CDR3 has 13 amino acids. Germline lookup yields CDR1 SGHTA and CDR2 FQGNSA. With 4 bases removed from V and 0 bases from J, the gap between germline ends came to 6 bases. CDR3 nucleotide sequence: TGTGCCAGCAGCTCGACAGCTAACTATGGCTACACCTTC. Protein: CASSSTANYGYTF.

The chain has TRBV5-1 and TRBJ1-5; unclear D gene. V was clipped by 4 bases and J by 3 bases, with 8 bases between them. The CDR3 runs 13 residues. The germline gives CDR1 SGHRS, CDR2 YFSETQ. CDR3 residues: CASSPGYNQPQHF. Written as DNA, the CDR3 is TGCGCCAGCAGCCCCGGTTACAATCAGCCCCAGCATTTT.

The chain couples TRBV30 to TRBJ2-3, with 12 bases that match TRBD2. The germline V gene encodes CDR1 GTSNPN and CDR2 SVGIG (reference sequence). CDR3 size: 17 residues. Unmatched junction bases numbered 9, after V lost 1 base and J lost 4 bases. The CDR3 region has the DNA TGTGCCTGGAGTGCAGCCCGGACTAGCGGGGTGCCAGATACGCAGTATTTT. Protein product: CAWSAARTSGVPDTQYF.

V is TRBV2 and J is TRBJ2-7, with a tentative D call TRBD2 (5 bases). The CDR3 is 14 amino acids. Per germline, CDR1 SNHLY and CDR2 FYNNEI. The V and J ends lost 2 bases and 6 bases respectively, with 14 bases between them. The CDR3 DNA sequence: TGTGCCAGCAGTGAATTGGGGAGTTCGGGCGAGCAGTACTTC. It codes for CASSELGSSGEQYF.

The chain recombines TRBV4-1 with TRBJ2-3, with 15 bases fitting TRBD2. CDR1 and CDR2 from the germline V gene are MGHRA and YSYEKL. The CDR3 totals 18 residues. V was clipped by 4 bases and J by 3 bases; unmatched bases: 8. DNA for the CDR3: TGCGCCAGCAGCCGGGGACTAGCGGGGGGCGGAGGAACAGATACGCAGTATTTT. This sequence encodes CASSRGLAGGGGTDTQYF.

This chain uses TRBV7-8 with TRBJ1-5, with D possibly being TRBD1 (6 bases). V lost 5 bases and J lost 5, with 13 bases in between. This CDR3 spans 14 amino acids. Germline assignment: CDR1 SGHVS and CDR2 FQNEAQ. The CDR3, as DNA: TGTGCCAGCAGCCCCGGACAGCCCTATCAGCCCCAGCATTTT. It specifies CASSPGQPYQPQHF.

The CDR3 loop reads CASSLRDRSNTEAFF. The CDR3 nucleotides read TGCGCCAGCAGCTTGCGGGACAGGTCGAACACTGAAGCTTTCTTT. This sequence joins TRBV5-1 and TRBJ1-1; 8 bases fit TRBD1. Germline trimming cut 1 base from V and 1 base from J; bases unmatched to any gene: 3. This CDR3 spans 15 amino acids. In germline, CDR1 is SGHRS, CDR2 YFSETQ.

A few counts support this clone. The J gene is TRBJ1-5, the V gene TRBV28; 10 bases align to TRBD1. The CDR3 has 17 residues. Germline CDR1 reads MDHEN; CDR2 reads SYDVKM. Trimming at V came to 2 bases and at J to 0 bases, leaving 4 bases not matched to a gene. DNA for the CDR3: TGTGCCAGCAGTTTAAGACAGGGGGCCTATAGCAATCAGCCCCAGCATTTT. This gives the protein CASSLRQGAYSNQPQHF.

The chain has TRBV24-1 and TRBJ2-3; 14 positions agree with TRBD2. CDR1 and CDR2 (germline): KGHDR, SFDVKD. CDR3 size: 16 residues. Trimming cost V 11 bases and J 8 bases; bases outside gene matches: 14. The CDR3 loop reads CAIPDGGTSGGGTQYF. In nucleotides, the CDR3 is TGTGCCATCCCAGACGGGGGGACTAGCGGGGGAGGTACGCAGTATTTT.

CDR3 bases: TGTGCCAGCAGCCTTAGCGGGGGGACAGATACGCAGTATTTT. It translates to CASSLSGGTDTQYF. The rearrangement joins TRBV3-1 (or the pseudogene TRBV3-2) to TRBJ2-3; the match to TRBD2 covers 10 bases. The CDR3 runs to 14 residues. Germline CDR1 and CDR2: LGHDT and YNNKEL (reference sequence). V lost 4 bases to trimming and J lost 3 bases; unmatched junction nucleotides: 1.

The genes are TRBV10-1 and TRBJ2-7; 10 bases match TRBD1. The V and J ends lost 4 bases and 3 bases, in that order; junction bases with no gene match: 6. Germline values: CDR1 WNHNN, CDR2 SYGVQD (reference sequence). The length of the CDR3 is 15 residues. The CDR3 DNA is TGCGCCAGCAGTGTCGGGACAGGGGAAGACTACGAGCAGTACTTC. Its translation: CASSVGTGEDYEQYF.

V gene TRBV28 combines with J gene TRBJ2-2; a weak D match, TRBD2 (5 bases). The CDR3 runs to 15 residues. Trimming left V 4 bases short and J 1 base short, with 10 bases between. Germline V gene lookup returns CDR1 MDHEN and CDR2 SYDVKM. CDR3 coding DNA: TGTGCCAGCAGTTCGGTTGGGAGGAACACCGGGGAGCTGTTTTTT. This sequence encodes CASSSVGRNTGELFF.

The genes are TRBV7-9 and TRBJ2-7, with TRBD2 as a possible D gene (5 bases). Trimming removed 5 bases at V and 1 base at J, with 12 bases between. CDR3 length: 14 residues. Germline V gene data show CDR1 as SEHNR and CDR2 as FQNEAQ (reference sequence). CDR3 in DNA: TGTGCCAGCAGCGCATCGGGGTTTTCCTACGAGCAGTACTTC. Residues: CASSASGFSYEQYF. The full variable domain, completed using reference TRBV7-9 and TRBJ2-7, is DTGVSQNPRHKITKRGQNVTFRCDPISEHNRLYWYRQTLGQGPEFLTYFQNEAQLEKSRLLSDRFSAERPKGSFSTLEIQRTEQGDSAMYLCASSASGFSYEQYFGPGTRLTVT.